Included here is one TCR beta chain sequence, with context. Its antigen is unidentified. Random hexamers were used to reverse transcribe 0.5 to 1 ug of RNA. TCRdb itself ran the immunoSEQ multiplex PCR reads through MiXCR, one entry per CDR3 protein. The sample lists under 85,000 distinct CDR3 sequences, 85% to 95% occurring once. Blood CD8+ and CD4+ T cells underwent high-throughput TCR beta sequencing. The sample comes from a study of CD8 T cells in Susac syndrome. Study at large: Patients with Susac syndrome were therapy-naive, on corticosteroids, or on intravenous immunoglobulin alone at blood draw. Study findings and constraints: Maximal CD8+ clonal expansion in Susac was observed within TEMRA cells and among active patients. Detection of Susac-specific public clones gave around 16 in total CD8+ repertoires and 4 or 5 in CD8+ TEMRA repertoires.

The CDR3 length is 11 residues. Per the germline V gene, CDR1 is SQVTM and CDR2 is ANQGSEA. V lost 3 bases, J lost 7 bases, and 7 bases lay in between. The source of this sequence is a human donor with Susac syndrome. The chain uses TRBV29-1 and TRBJ2-1; D is unclear. The material sequenced was CD8+ T cells from PBMCs. The CDR3 DNA follows: TGCAGCGTTGAGCTAAGAAATGAGCAGTTCTTC. Protein sequence: CSVELRNEQFF.